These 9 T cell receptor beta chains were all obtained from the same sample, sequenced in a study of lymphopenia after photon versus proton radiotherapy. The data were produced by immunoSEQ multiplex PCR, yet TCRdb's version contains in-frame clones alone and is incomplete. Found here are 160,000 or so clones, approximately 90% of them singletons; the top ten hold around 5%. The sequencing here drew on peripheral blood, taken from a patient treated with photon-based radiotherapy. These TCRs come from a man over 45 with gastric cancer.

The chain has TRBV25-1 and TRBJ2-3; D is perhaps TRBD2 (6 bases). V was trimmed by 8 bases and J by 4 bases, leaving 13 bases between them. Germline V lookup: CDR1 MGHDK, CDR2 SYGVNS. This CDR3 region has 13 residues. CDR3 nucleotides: TGTGCCAGCCTTAGCGGTGGGGCAGATACGCAGTATTTT. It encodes CASLSGGADTQYF.

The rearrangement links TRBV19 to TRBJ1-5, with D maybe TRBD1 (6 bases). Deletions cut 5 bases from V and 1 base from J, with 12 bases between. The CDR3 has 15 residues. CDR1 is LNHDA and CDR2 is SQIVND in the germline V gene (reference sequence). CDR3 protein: CASSSRGISNQPQHF. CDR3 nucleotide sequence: TGTGCCAGTAGTTCCAGGGGTATAAGCAATCAGCCCCAGCATTTT.

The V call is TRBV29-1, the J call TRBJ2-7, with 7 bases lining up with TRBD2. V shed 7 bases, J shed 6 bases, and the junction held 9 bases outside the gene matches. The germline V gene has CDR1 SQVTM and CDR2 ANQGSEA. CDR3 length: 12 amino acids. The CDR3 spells CSGAGWGSEQYF. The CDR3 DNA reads TGCAGCGGAGCGGGATGGGGGTCCGAGCAGTACTTC.

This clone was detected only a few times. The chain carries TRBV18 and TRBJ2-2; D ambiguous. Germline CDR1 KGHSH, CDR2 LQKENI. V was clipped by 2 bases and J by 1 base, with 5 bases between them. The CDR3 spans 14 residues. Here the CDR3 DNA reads TGTGCCAGCTCACCAGAGATGAACACCGGGGAGCTGTTTTTT. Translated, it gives CASSPEMNTGELFF.

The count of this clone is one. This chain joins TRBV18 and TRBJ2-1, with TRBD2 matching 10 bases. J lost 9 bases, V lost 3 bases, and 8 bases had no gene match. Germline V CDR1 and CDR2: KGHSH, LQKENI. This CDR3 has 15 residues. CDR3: CASSPGLAEFGEQFF. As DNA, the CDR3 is TGTGCCAGCTCACCCGGACTAGCGGAGTTCGGTGAGCAGTTCTTC. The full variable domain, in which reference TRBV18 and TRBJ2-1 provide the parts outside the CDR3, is NAGVMQNPRHLVRRRGQEARLRCSPMKGHSHVYWYRQLPEEGLKFMVYLQKENIIDESGMPKERFSAEFPKEGPSILRIQQVVRGDSAAYFCASSPGLAEFGEQFFGPGTRLTVL.

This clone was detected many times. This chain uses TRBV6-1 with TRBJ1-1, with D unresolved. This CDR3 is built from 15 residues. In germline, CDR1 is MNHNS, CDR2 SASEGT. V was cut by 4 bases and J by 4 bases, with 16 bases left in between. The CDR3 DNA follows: TGTGCCAGCAGTGGTAAAGGGTGGTTCGGCACTGAAGCTTTCTTT. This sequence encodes CASSGKGWFGTEAFF.

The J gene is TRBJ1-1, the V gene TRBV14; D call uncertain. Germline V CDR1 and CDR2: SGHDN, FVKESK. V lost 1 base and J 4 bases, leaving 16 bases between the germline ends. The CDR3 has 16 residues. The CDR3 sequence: CASSQAPGREFTEAFF. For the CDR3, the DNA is TGTGCCAGCAGCCAAGCTCCTGGTAGGGAATTCACTGAAGCTTTCTTT. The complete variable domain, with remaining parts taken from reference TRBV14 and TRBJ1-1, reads EAGVTQFPSHSVIEKGQTVTLRCDPISGHDNLYWYRRVMGKEIKFLLHFVKESKQDESGMPNNRFLAERTGGTYSTLKVQPAELEDSGVYFCASSQAPGREFTEAFFGQGTRLTVV.

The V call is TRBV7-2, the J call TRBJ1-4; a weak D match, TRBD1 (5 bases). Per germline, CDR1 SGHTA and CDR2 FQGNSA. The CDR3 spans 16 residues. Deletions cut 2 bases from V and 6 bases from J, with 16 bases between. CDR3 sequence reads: CASSLTGVGADEKLFF. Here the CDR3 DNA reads TGTGCCAGCAGCTTAACGGGGGTAGGAGCTGATGAAAAACTGTTTTTT.

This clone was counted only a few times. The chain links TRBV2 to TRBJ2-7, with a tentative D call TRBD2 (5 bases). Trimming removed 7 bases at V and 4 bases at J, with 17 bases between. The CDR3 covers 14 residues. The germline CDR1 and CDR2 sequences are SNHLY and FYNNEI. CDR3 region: CASTGRRGGYEQYF. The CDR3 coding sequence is TGTGCCAGCACCGGAAGACGAGGCGGGTACGAGCAGTACTTC.